This T cell receptor (beta chain) was recorded in a study of blood T cell repertoires in COVID-19. Study overall: Material from acute and convalescent COVID-19 was sourced from the United States, Italy and Spain. Sources were T cells, B-cell-depleted T cells, or PBMCs; the material itself was cDNA or gDNA.

In the original workflow: Counts of nucleated cells, estimated from reference gene primer amplification, were obtained. The assay was immunoSEQ multiplex PCR, and TCRdb's table has in-frame clones only and misses some. V, J and clone size reflect that table, while D and trimming were determined from the DNA. The sample shows about 110,000 clones, about three quarters of them seen only once. V shed 3 bases and J 4 bases; nucleotides not matched to a gene: 7. The CDR3 loop spans 15 amino acids. CDR1 PRHDT and CDR2 FYEKMQ come from the germline V gene (reference sequence). Sequenced material: peripheral blood. The chain has TRBV13 and TRBJ1-2, with TRBD1 matching over 8 bases. The TCR comes from a human donor in a cohort sampled during active or convalescent COVID-19. The CDR3, as DNA: TGTGCCAGCAGCTTCGTGTCCGGACAGGGCTATGGCTACACCTTC. Its protein product is CASSFVSGQGYGYTF.